The 32 T cell receptor beta chains below all came from one sample that was sequenced in a study of beta chain features in type 1 diabetes (dated by TCRdb to 2017 to 2018). Library creation used the immunoSEQ multiplex PCR assay. The entire amount of isolated RNA was reverse transcribed using the High Capacity cDNA Reverse Transcription Kit, so the sequenced TCRB transcripts were expressed ones. TCRdb provides this immuneACCESS table in a form limited to in-frame rearrangements. Some clones are lacking; in checked studies, under half of them reflect an unresolved V gene, and why the rest are absent is not known. For this sample the table gives about 290,000 clones, of which 8% were detected only once. The ten largest clones add up to more than 0.9% of the sample. The sample consisted of central memory CD4+ T cells from blood. These receptors were collected from a woman younger than 30 in good health.

This clone was counted ten times or more. The V call is TRBV28, the J call TRBJ2-3; TRBD1 might be the D (6 bases). V was clipped by 5 bases and J by 7 bases, with 7 bases between them. CDR1 and CDR2 from the germline V gene are MDHEN and SYDVKM. The CDR3 has 11 amino acids. The CDR3 protein is CASSQGHTQYF. In nucleotides, the CDR3 is TGTGCCAGCAGTCAGGGGCATACGCAGTATTTT.

The chain uses TRBV6-1 and TRBJ2-2; D remains ambiguous. V lost 3 bases and J lost 1, with 3 bases in between. CDR1 and CDR2 from the germline V gene are MNHNS and SASEGT. CDR3 length: 13 amino acids. This CDR3 is CASSDLNTGELFF. CDR3 nucleotide sequence: TGTGCCAGCAGTGACCTGAACACCGGGGAGCTGTTTTTT.

This chain joins TRBV6-6 and TRBJ2-6; maybe TRBD2 (6 bases). The V and J ends lost 5 bases and 13 bases respectively, with 18 bases between them. The CDR3 contains 14 residues. CDR1 and CDR2 (germline): MNHNY, SVGAGI (reference sequence). CDR3 sequence: CASSDGTRGRVLTF. DNA for the CDR3: TGTGCCAGCAGTGACGGGACTCGGGGGAGGGTCCTGACTTTC.

A few counts support this clone. The chain joins TRBV7-8 to TRBJ2-7, with D perhaps TRBD1 or TRBD2 (5 bases each). The CDR3 covers 13 residues. V lost 4 bases to trimming and J lost 6 bases, with 13 bases between them. Germline CDR1 SGHVS, CDR2 FQNEAQ. The DNA for the CDR3 is TGTGCCAGCAGCTCCTCGGTGAGGGGCGAGCAGTACGTC. This gives the protein CASSSSVRGEQYV.

Many counts were recorded for this clone. The chain has TRBV14 and TRBJ1-2, with 7 bases fitting TRBD1. Looked up from germline, CDR1 is SGHDN and CDR2 is FVKESK. The CDR3 covers 13 residues. V was pared by 2 bases and J by 10 bases, with 7 bases of the junction left unmatched. CDR3 sequence: CASSQMTGTSYTF. The CDR3 coding sequence is TGTGCCAGCAGCCAAATGACAGGGACCTCCTACACCTTC.

This clone came up a few times. V gene TRBV6-6 combines with J gene TRBJ1-6; D is perhaps TRBD1 (5 bases). The V gene lost 3 bases and the J gene lost 7 bases, with 10 bases spanning the gap. This CDR3 region has 14 residues. CDR1 is MNHNY and CDR2 is SVGAGI in the germline V gene (reference sequence). CDR3 coding DNA: TGTGCCAGCAGTTATGGGGGTTACAATTCACCCCTCCACTTT. Protein product: CASSYGGYNSPLHF.

This clone was observed a few times. The V gene is TRBV6-6, the J gene TRBJ2-7, with no clear D. Germline assignment: CDR1 MNHNY and CDR2 SVGAGI (reference sequence). V gave up 5 bases and J gave up 4 bases, with 6 bases separating them. The CDR3 has 11 residues. In DNA form, the CDR3 reads TGTGCCAGCAGTGACCGGTACGAGCAGTACTTC. This translates into CASSDRYEQYF.

This clone has ten or more counts. This rearrangement joins TRBV14 to TRBJ2-7, with D perhaps matching TRBD2 (6 bases). Per germline, CDR1 SGHDN and CDR2 FVKESK. This CDR3 has 16 residues. V lost 1 base, J lost 2 bases, and 15 bases lay in between. CDR3 loop: CASSQGPGREAYEQYF. CDR3 nucleotide sequence: TGTGCCAGCAGCCAAGGTCCAGGCAGGGAGGCCTACGAGCAGTACTTC.

The chain combines TRBV6-6 with TRBJ2-4; D may be TRBD1 or TRBD2 (6 bases each). Germline V gives CDR1 MNHNY, CDR2 SVGAGI (reference sequence). V lost 2 bases and J 3 bases, leaving 11 bases between the germline ends. The length of the CDR3 is 15 residues. The DNA of the CDR3 is TGTGCCAGCAGTTACGGGGGGCAAGACAAAAACATTCAGTACTTC. Its translation: CASSYGGQDKNIQYF.

This clone has more than one count but fewer than ten. The rearrangement joins TRBV29-1 to TRBJ1-2; TRBD1 aligns across 11 bases. Germline assignment: CDR1 SQVTM and CDR2 ANQGSEA. With 7 bases clipped from V and 7 bases from J, the junction kept 8 bases outside the gene matches. The CDR3 loop spans 13 amino acids. The CDR3 sequence: CSGEMGQGVGYTF. The CDR3 DNA is TGCAGCGGGGAAATGGGACAGGGGGTTGGCTACACCTTC.

This chain joins TRBV9 and TRBJ1-2; D may be TRBD1 (6 bases). Trimming cost V 2 bases and J 4 bases, with 12 bases left between them. The V gene's germline CDR1 is SGDLS and CDR2 YYNGEE. The CDR3 extends over 14 amino acids. This CDR3 reads CASSVSDSFYGYTF. In DNA form, the CDR3 reads TGTGCCAGCAGCGTGTCGGACAGTTTCTATGGCTACACCTTC. Using reference TRBV9 and TRBJ1-2 for the parts outside the CDR3, the full variable domain is DSGVTQTPKHLITATGQRVTLRCSPRSGDLSVYWYQQSLDQGLQFLIQYYNGEERAKGNILERFSAQQFPDLHSELNLSSLELGDSALYFCASSVSDSFYGYTFGSGTRLTVV.

Points on this clone: Other DNA sequences in the sample encode the same CDR3. V and J are TRBV7-3 and TRBJ1-1; D is perhaps TRBD1 (6 bases). Between the trimmed V and J ends, which lost 5 bases and 8 bases, there was a span of 9 bases. The CDR3 consists of 11 residues. CDR1 is SGHTA and CDR2 is FQGTGA in the germline V gene. In DNA, the CDR3 is TGTGCCAGCAGCCCCGGGACAGAAGCTTTCTTT. Encoded protein: CASSPGTEAFF.

This clone was seen a handful of times. This chain connects TRBV4-2 to TRBJ1-2; a weak D match, TRBD1 (5 bases). The CDR3 consists of 14 residues. V gave up 5 bases and J gave up 3 bases, with 13 bases separating them. The germline V gene encodes CDR1 LGHNA and CDR2 YNFKEQ. The CDR3 loop is CASSVRGADYGYTF. CDR3 nucleotides: TGTGCCAGCAGCGTGAGGGGCGCTGACTATGGCTACACCTTC.

The chain couples TRBV7-3 to TRBJ1-4; a weak D match, TRBD1 (6 bases). CDR3 length: 16 amino acids. CDR1 SGHTA and CDR2 FQGTGA come from the germline V gene. With 5 bases removed from V and 4 bases from J, the gap between germline ends came to 17 bases. The CDR3 region is CASSPGRGKVNEKLFF. CDR3 nucleotide sequence: TGTGCCAGCAGCCCGGGAAGGGGGAAGGTTAATGAAAAACTGTTTTTT.

The chain combines TRBV28 with TRBJ1-2; tentative D call: TRBD1 (5 bases). Germline V CDR1 and CDR2: MDHEN, SYDVKM. CDR3 length equals 13 residues. V was shortened by 3 bases and J by 7 bases, with 12 bases between the two germline ends. The CDR3 loop is CASSFPGIPGYTF. The CDR3 DNA reads as TGTGCCAGCAGTTTCCCAGGGATTCCTGGCTACACCTTC.

This chain uses TRBV7-2 with TRBJ2-1, with 10 bases that match TRBD1. Trimming at V came to 4 bases and at J to 7 bases, leaving 1 base not matched to a gene. This CDR3 is built from 13 residues. Germline-derived CDR1 and CDR2 are SGHTA and FQGNSA. CDR3 sequence: CASSSGQGNEQFF. For the CDR3, the DNA is TGTGCCAGCAGCTCGGGACAGGGGAATGAGCAGTTCTTC.

This clone was picked up a small number of times. The V call is TRBV30, the J call TRBJ1-5; the D is unclear. Germline lookup yields CDR1 GTSNPN and CDR2 SVGIG (reference sequence). V shed 3 bases and J shed 4 bases, with 7 bases lying between them. There are 12 residues in the CDR3. CDR3 in DNA: TGTGCCTGGAGCCAGGTGAATCAGCCCCAGCATTTT. Amino acids: CAWSQVNQPQHF.

The CDR3 coding sequence is TGTGCCAGCAGCGTCGAACCAAGGAATGATCGGTTCTTC. It codes for CASSVEPRNDRFF. The chain links TRBV9 to TRBJ2-1; D call uncertain. V was pared by 2 bases and J by 15 bases, with 18 bases between. Per germline, CDR1 SGDLS and CDR2 YYNGEE. The CDR3 spans 13 residues. Full variable domain (outside the CDR3, taken from reference TRBV9 and TRBJ2-1): DSGVTQTPKHLITATGQRVTLRCSPRSGDLSVYWYQQSLDQGLQFLIQYYNGEERAKGNILERFSAQQFPDLHSELNLSSLELGDSALYFCASSVEPRNDRFFGPGTRLTVL.

This clone was seen many times. The rearrangement uses TRBV7-3 and TRBJ2-3, with TRBD1 identical over 10 bases. This CDR3 contains 15 residues. The germline V gene encodes CDR1 SGHTA and CDR2 FQGTGA. The V segment lost 5 bases and the J segment 5 bases; nucleotides outside the gene matches: 7. CDR3 loop: CASSPGTGVRDTQYF. In nucleotides, the CDR3 is TGTGCCAGCAGCCCCGGGACAGGGGTGAGAGATACGCAGTATTTT.

This clone was seen a handful of times. The genes are TRBV9 and TRBJ1-4; D is unresolved. The CDR3 contains 14 residues. Germline V gives CDR1 SGDLS, CDR2 YYNGEE. V gave up 0 bases and J gave up 5 bases, with 8 bases separating them. CDR3 sequence (DNA): TGTGCCAGCAGCGTAGGTCCATCCAATGAAAAACTGTTTTTT. This sequence encodes CASSVGPSNEKLFF. Together with reference TRBV9 and TRBJ1-4, the CDR3 gives the full variable domain: DSGVTQTPKHLITATGQRVTLRCSPRSGDLSVYWYQQSLDQGLQFLIQYYNGEERAKGNILERFSAQQFPDLHSELNLSSLELGDSALYFCASSVGPSNEKLFFGSGTQLSVL.

This clone was seen ten or more times. The genes are TRBV20-1 and TRBJ1-2; D not resolved. Per germline, CDR1 DFQATT and CDR2 SNEGSKA (reference sequence). This CDR3 spans 11 amino acids. Trimming pared 4 bases from V and 7 bases from J, leaving 10 bases between. The CDR3, as DNA: TGCAGTGCTATTGTGGTTACTGGCTACACCTTC. This sequence encodes CSAIVVTGYTF.

This clone was detected only a few times. The chain is built from TRBV5-5 and TRBJ2-3; the match to TRBD1 covers 9 bases. V dropped 5 bases and J dropped 3; count of bases not matched to a gene: 7. The CDR3 runs 15 residues. Germline V gene lookup returns CDR1 SGHKS and CDR2 YYEKEE (reference sequence). CDR3 region: CASRPTGGRTDTQYF. The CDR3 DNA is TGTGCCAGCAGGCCTACAGGGGGCCGGACAGATACGCAGTATTTT.

There are a few counts of this clone. The sample holds other DNA sequences that translate to the same CDR3. V gene TRBV10-3 combines with J gene TRBJ1-5; D not certain. The V and J ends lost 4 bases and 3 bases respectively, with 4 bases between them. The germline CDR1 and CDR2 sequences are ENHRY and SYGVKD. This CDR3 comprises 12 residues. The CDR3, as DNA: TGTGCCATCAGTGGGACCAATCAGCCCCAGCATTTT. It specifies CAISGTNQPQHF.

In this sample, this clone turned up a few times. The chain has TRBV4-2 and TRBJ1-4, with TRBD1 matching 9 bases. This CDR3 spans 16 amino acids. The germline CDR1 and CDR2 sequences are LGHNA and YNFKEQ. V lost 2 bases and J lost 6; bases outside the gene matches: 7. The CDR3 loop reads CASSQSFGTGHEKLFF. Here the CDR3 DNA reads TGTGCCAGCAGCCAATCCTTCGGGACAGGGCATGAAAAACTGTTTTTT.

This clone came up many times. This sequence joins TRBV15 and TRBJ2-3; unclear D gene. The CDR3 has 16 residues. The ends were cut back, 0 bases at V and 4 bases at J, with 14 bases in the middle. Germline V CDR1 and CDR2: LNHNV, YYDKDF (reference sequence). This CDR3 is CATSRDPVNSADTQYF. The CDR3 DNA is TGTGCCACCAGCAGAGATCCGGTGAATTCGGCAGATACGCAGTATTTT.

This clone has a handful of counts. The genes are TRBV5-4 and TRBJ2-7; 11 bases agree with TRBD1. The CDR3 is 12 amino acids. V lost 4 bases and J lost 9; bases outside the gene matches: 3. Germline CDR1 is SGHNT and CDR2 is YYREEE (reference sequence). The CDR3 DNA is TGTGCCAGCAGCCAGGGACAGGGGGGGCAGTACTTC. Its translation is CASSQGQGGQYF. The full variable domain, completed using reference TRBV5-4 and TRBJ2-7, is ETGVTQSPTHLIKTRGQQVTLRCSSQSGHNTVSWYQQALGQGPQFIFQYYREEENGRGNFPPRFSGLQFPNYSSELNVNALELDDSALYLCASSQGQGGQYFGPGTRLTVT.

This clone was seen a few times. The J gene is TRBJ2-1, the V gene TRBV6-6; no reliable D call. Between the trimmed V and J ends, which lost 5 bases and 5 bases, there was a span of 19 bases. CDR3 length equals 16 residues. Germline values: CDR1 MNHNY, CDR2 SVGAGI (reference sequence). The CDR3 sequence: CASSAPGASHHNEQFF. The CDR3 DNA reads as TGTGCCAGCAGTGCGCCTGGCGCCTCCCATCACAATGAGCAGTTCTTC.

This clone was counted between two and nine times. This rearrangement joins TRBV4-2 to TRBJ2-1, with 7 bases matching TRBD2. This CDR3 has 19 residues. Losses at the gene ends were 0 bases for V and 0 bases for J; bases not matched to a gene: 11. The germline CDR1 and CDR2 sequences are LGHNA and YNFKEQ. The chain's CDR3 is CASSQEPIGGWSSYNEQFF. The CDR3 region has the DNA TGTGCCAGCAGCCAAGAACCCATCGGGGGGTGGAGCTCCTACAATGAGCAGTTCTTC.

This clone was picked up many times. Germline and junction disagree at one end, which may indicate a read error. The chain couples TRBV18 to TRBJ1-1; D remains unclear. Looked up from germline, CDR1 is KGHSH and CDR2 is LQKENI. The CDR3 totals 14 residues. For the CDR3, the DNA is TGTGCCAGCTCTCCACACCGGGAGGGTTTTGAGGCTTTCTTT. This translates into CASSPHREGFEAFF.

This clone was observed a few times. This chain joins TRBV28 and TRBJ1-2; 12 bases agree with TRBD1. CDR1 and CDR2 (germline): MDHEN, SYDVKM. There are 17 residues in the CDR3. With V trimmed by 5 bases and J by 4 bases, 11 bases remained unmatched. The CDR3 sequence: CASSSVPGQGAPYGYTF. In nucleotides, the CDR3 is TGTGCCAGCAGTAGCGTTCCGGGACAGGGGGCGCCCTATGGCTACACCTTC.

The CDR3: CSVEDGGAHTQYF. Here the CDR3 DNA reads TGCAGCGTTGAAGATGGGGGGGCCCATACGCAGTATTTT. V gene TRBV29-1 combines with J gene TRBJ2-3, with TRBD2 as a possible D gene (7 bases). CDR3 size: 13 residues. Trimming took 0 bases from V and 7 from J, leaving 11 bases between them. Germline lookup yields CDR1 SQVTM and CDR2 ANQGSEA.

V is TRBV15 and J is TRBJ1-4; D perhaps matches TRBD1 (6 bases). Trimming took 3 bases from V and 6 from J, leaving 17 bases between them. The CDR3 extends over 16 amino acids. The germline V gene encodes CDR1 LNHNV and CDR2 YYDKDF (reference sequence). The CDR3 nucleotides are TGTGCCACCAGCAGGTCGCTTGGGAAGGGGGATGAAAAACTGTTTTTT. Amino acid sequence: CATSRSLGKGDEKLFF.